Below are 3 T cell receptor beta chains sequenced from a single sample in a study of CD8+ T cells in alopecia areata. RNA, once extracted, was reverse transcribed into cDNA for use as the sequencing template. This table comes from immunoSEQ multiplex PCR, and its TCRdb copy is limited to in-frame clones, with some not included. The table has 100,000 to 140,000 clones, around 83% seen once. The sample's treatment: oral pan-JAK inhibitor, 5-10 mg twice daily. Sequenced material: CD8+ T cells sorted from blood, taken at week 24, from a patient treated with tofacitinib. Every receptor here comes from a human donor with alopecia areata.

This clone has a single count. The chain links TRBV11-2 to TRBJ2-3; 10 positions match TRBD2. Germline V CDR1 and CDR2: SGHAT, FQNNGV. The V and J ends lost 2 bases and 0 bases, in that order; junction bases with no gene match: 8. CDR3 length: 18 residues. CDR3 bases: TGTGCCAGCAGCTTAACGGCTAGCGGGGGCCTGAGCACAGATACGCAGTATTTT. Residues: CASSLTASGGLSTDTQYF. Together with reference TRBV11-2 and TRBJ2-3, the CDR3 gives the full variable domain: EAGVAQSPRYKIIEKRQSVAFWCNPISGHATLYWYQQILGQGPKLLIQFQNNGVVDDSQLPKDRFSAERLKGVDSTLKIQPAKLEDSAVYLCASSLTASGGLSTDTQYFGPGTRLTVL.

This chain joins TRBV25-1 and TRBJ1-6, with D possibly being TRBD1 (6 bases). CDR1 MGHDK and CDR2 SYGVNS come from the germline V gene. This CDR3 region has 14 residues. Trimming took 5 bases from V and 7 from J, leaving 12 bases between them. This CDR3 is CASSWQGNNSPLHF. DNA of the CDR3: TGTGCCAGCAGTTGGCAGGGGAACAATTCACCCCTCCACTTT.

The J gene is TRBJ1-1, the V gene TRBV6-1; 7 bases are a match to TRBD1. Germline V gives CDR1 MNHNS, CDR2 SASEGT. With 11 bases clipped from V and 5 bases from J, the junction kept 8 bases outside the gene matches. The CDR3 has 12 amino acids. The CDR3 region has the DNA TGTGCCGGAAAAACAGGGGAAACTGAAGCTTTCTTT. This encodes CAGKTGETEAFF.